This entry is about one T cell receptor (beta chain). Its target is unknown. CDR3 length: 13 amino acids. Trimming shortened V by 7 bases and J by 3 bases, and 13 bases separated the two germline ends. The germline CDR1 and CDR2 sequences are SNHLY and FYNNEI. These data come from a study of T cell responses to AZD1222 COVID-19 vaccine. General study results and limits: There were vaccine-associated CD4 TCRs across spike, dominant at 160-218 and 743-854.

Sequenced by immunoSEQ multiplex PCR; TCRdb stores in-frame clones only, minus some. The sample lists around 150,000 clones, 94% seen once, with approximately 0.6% in the top ten. This clonotype was sampled from an adult in good health. The gene calls are TRBV2 and TRBJ2-7; D is unclear. The material sequenced was peripheral blood, taken on day 0 of AZD1222 vaccination. This CDR3 is CASTKGSFYEQYF. The CDR3 DNA is TGTGCCAGCACTAAAGGGTCCTTCTACGAGCAGTACTTC.